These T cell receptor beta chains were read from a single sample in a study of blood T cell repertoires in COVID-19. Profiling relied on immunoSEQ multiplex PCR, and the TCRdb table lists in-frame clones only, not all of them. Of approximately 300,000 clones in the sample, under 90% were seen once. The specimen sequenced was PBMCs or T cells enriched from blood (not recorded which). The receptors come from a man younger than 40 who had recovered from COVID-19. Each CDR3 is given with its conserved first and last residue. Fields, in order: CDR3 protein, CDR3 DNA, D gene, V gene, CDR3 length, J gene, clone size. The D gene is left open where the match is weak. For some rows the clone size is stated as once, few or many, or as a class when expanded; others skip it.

CDR3aa: CASSGTGTSGGANTGELFF; CDR3nt: TGTGCCAGCAGCGGGACCGGGACTAGCGGGGGGGCGAACACCGGGGAGCTGTTTTTT; d_gene: TRBD2; v_gene: TRBV28; len: 19; j_gene: TRBJ2-2; abundance: -
CDR3aa: CATSYGLANEQFF; CDR3nt: TGTGCCACCAGCTACGGACTAGCCAATGAGCAGTTCTTC; d_gene: TRBD2; v_gene: TRBV24-1; len: 13; j_gene: TRBJ2-1; abundance: -
CDR3aa: CASSFLAGGPAYEQYF; CDR3nt: TGTGCCAGCAGTTTTCTAGCGGGGGGTCCCGCCTACGAGCAGTACTTC; d_gene: TRBD2; v_gene: TRBV27; len: 16; j_gene: TRBJ2-7; abundance: -
CDR3aa: CSVDGQGLNIQYF; CDR3nt: TGCAGCGTTGACGGTCAGGGCCTAAACATTCAGTACTTC; d_gene: -; v_gene: TRBV29-1; len: 13; j_gene: TRBJ2-4; abundance: -
CDR3aa: CASSLAGGSYGYTF; CDR3nt: TGTGCCAGCAGCTTAGCCGGCGGGTCCTATGGCTACACCTTC; d_gene: -; v_gene: TRBV7-2; len: 14; j_gene: TRBJ1-2; abundance: -
CDR3aa: CASSGGDRDYGYTF; CDR3nt: TGCGCCAGCAGTGGGGGAGACAGGGACTATGGCTACACCTTC; d_gene: TRBD1; v_gene: TRBV10-2; len: 14; j_gene: TRBJ1-2; abundance: -
CDR3aa: CASSPQQATNEKLFF; CDR3nt: TGTGCCAGCTCACCACAACAGGCAACTAATGAAAAACTGTTTTTT; d_gene: -; v_gene: TRBV18; len: 15; j_gene: TRBJ1-4; abundance: -
CDR3aa: CASSVPGQGAVAFF; CDR3nt: TGTGCCAGCAGTGTCCCGGGACAGGGGGCAGTGGCTTTCTTT; d_gene: TRBD1; v_gene: TRBV28; len: 14; j_gene: TRBJ1-1; abundance: few
CDR3aa: CASTQGANQPQHF; CDR3nt: TGTGCCAGCACCCAGGGGGCCAATCAGCCCCAGCATTTT; d_gene: TRBD1; v_gene: TRBV6-5; len: 13; j_gene: TRBJ1-5; abundance: -
CDR3aa: CASSINVYGGYTF; CDR3nt: TGTGCCAGTAGTATCAACGTTTACGGGGGCTACACCTTC; d_gene: -; v_gene: TRBV19; len: 13; j_gene: TRBJ1-2; abundance: -
CDR3aa: CASSISGSTEAFF; CDR3nt: TGTGCCAGTAGTATTTCCGGGTCCACTGAAGCTTTCTTT; d_gene: -; v_gene: TRBV19; len: 13; j_gene: TRBJ1-1; abundance: -
CDR3aa: CASSPRPGHGYGYTF; CDR3nt: TGCGCCAGCAGTCCCCGTCCGGGACACGGCTATGGCTACACCTTC; d_gene: -; v_gene: TRBV5-1; len: 15; j_gene: TRBJ1-2; abundance: -
CDR3aa: CASSVAGEPQWRPQHF; CDR3nt: TGTGCCAGTAGTGTGGCAGGGGAGCCCCAGTGGCGACCCCAGCATTTT; d_gene: -; v_gene: TRBV19; len: 16; j_gene: TRBJ1-5; abundance: once
CDR3aa: CASSQENSGGAGKNEQFF; CDR3nt: TGTGCCAGCAGCCAAGAGAACAGCGGGGGGGCCGGAAAAAATGAGCAGTTCTTC; d_gene: TRBD2; v_gene: TRBV3-1/TRBV3-2; len: 18; j_gene: TRBJ2-1; abundance: -
CDR3aa: CASSISGTGGETQYF; CDR3nt: TGTGCCAGTAGTATAAGTGGGACAGGGGGAGAGACCCAGTACTTC; d_gene: TRBD1; v_gene: TRBV19; len: 15; j_gene: TRBJ2-5; abundance: once
CDR3aa: CASAQTPSGNYEQYF; CDR3nt: TGTGCCAGTGCTCAAACCCCTAGCGGAAACTACGAGCAGTACTTC; d_gene: TRBD2; v_gene: TRBV19; len: 15; j_gene: TRBJ2-7; abundance: -
CDR3aa: CSASFRETQYF; CDR3nt: TGCAGTGCTAGTTTTCGGGAGACCCAGTACTTC; d_gene: -; v_gene: TRBV20-1; len: 11; j_gene: TRBJ2-5; abundance: -
CDR3aa: CASSEIPSTDTQYF; CDR3nt: TGTGCCAGCAGCGAGATACCAAGCACAGATACGCAGTATTTT; d_gene: -; v_gene: TRBV2; len: 14; j_gene: TRBJ2-3; abundance: -
CDR3aa: CASSLQGLAGYGYTF; CDR3nt: TGTGCCAGCAGCTTGCAGGGTCTGGCGGGATATGGCTACACCTTC; d_gene: -; v_gene: TRBV7-9; len: 15; j_gene: TRBJ1-2; abundance: -
CDR3aa: CASRVTGTQRSTDTQYF; CDR3nt: TGTGCCAGTAGGGTAACAGGTACTCAACGTAGCACAGATACGCAGTATTTT; d_gene: -; v_gene: TRBV19; len: 17; j_gene: TRBJ2-3; abundance: -
CDR3aa: CASSSYRATEAFF; CDR3nt: TGTGCCAGCAGTAGTTACAGGGCCACTGAAGCTTTCTTT; d_gene: -; v_gene: TRBV13; len: 13; j_gene: TRBJ1-1; abundance: -
CDR3aa: CASSLGLNEQYF; CDR3nt: TGTGCCAGCAGCTTGGGGCTCAACGAGCAGTACTTC; d_gene: -; v_gene: TRBV5-6; len: 12; j_gene: TRBJ2-7; abundance: -
CDR3aa: CASSQEAGISSYNEQFF; CDR3nt: TGTGCCAGCAGCCAAGAGGCCGGGATCAGCTCCTACAATGAGCAGTTCTTC; d_gene: -; v_gene: TRBV4-2; len: 17; j_gene: TRBJ2-1; abundance: -
CDR3aa: CASSATSGEQFF; CDR3nt: TGCGCCAGCAGCGCCACTTCGGGTGAGCAGTTCTTC; d_gene: -; v_gene: TRBV4-1; len: 12; j_gene: TRBJ2-1; abundance: -
CDR3aa: CATKGTGWFTDTQYF; CDR3nt: TGTGCCACTAAGGGGACAGGATGGTTCACAGATACGCAGTATTTT; d_gene: TRBD1; v_gene: TRBV24-1; len: 15; j_gene: TRBJ2-3; abundance: -
CDR3aa: CASSLEVGGSGYTF; CDR3nt: TGCGCCAGCAGCTTGGAAGTAGGAGGGTCGGGCTACACCTTC; d_gene: -; v_gene: TRBV5-1; len: 14; j_gene: TRBJ1-2; abundance: -
CDR3aa: CASRGSGTGTDTQYF; CDR3nt: TGTGCCAGCAGGGGATCCGGGACAGGGACAGATACGCAGTATTTT; d_gene: TRBD1; v_gene: TRBV5-6; len: 15; j_gene: TRBJ2-3; abundance: -
CDR3aa: CASSYSSYLKQETQYF; CDR3nt: TGTGCCAGCAGTTACTCATCCTACCTGAAACAAGAGACCCAGTACTTC; d_gene: -; v_gene: TRBV6-5; len: 16; j_gene: TRBJ2-5; abundance: -
CDR3aa: CASTPRVDEQFF; CDR3nt: TGTGCCAGCACCCCGCGAGTGGATGAGCAGTTCTTC; d_gene: -; v_gene: TRBV7-9; len: 12; j_gene: TRBJ2-1; abundance: -
CDR3aa: CATSDPQGPGDTQYF; CDR3nt: TGTGCCACCAGTGATCCCCAGGGCCCTGGAGATACGCAGTATTTT; d_gene: -; v_gene: TRBV24-1; len: 15; j_gene: TRBJ2-3; abundance: few
CDR3aa: CATSGTRDGTDTQYF; CDR3nt: TGTGCCACCAGTGGGACTAGGGACGGGACAGATACGCAGTATTTT; d_gene: TRBD2; v_gene: TRBV24-1; len: 15; j_gene: TRBJ2-3; abundance: -
CDR3aa: CASSKSGGGQETQYF; CDR3nt: TGTGCCAGCAGTAAAAGCGGGGGGGGTCAAGAGACCCAGTACTTC; d_gene: TRBD2; v_gene: TRBV6-6; len: 15; j_gene: TRBJ2-5; abundance: -
CDR3aa: CASSVPDREYEQYF; CDR3nt: TGTGCCAGCAGTGTCCCGGACAGGGAATACGAGCAGTACTTC; d_gene: -; v_gene: TRBV21-1; len: 14; j_gene: TRBJ2-7; abundance: -
CDR3aa: CASSYRDRGSRSNQPQHF; CDR3nt: TGTGCCAGTAGTTACCGGGACAGGGGATCTCGGAGCAATCAGCCCCAGCATTTT; d_gene: TRBD1; v_gene: TRBV19; len: 18; j_gene: TRBJ1-5; abundance: -
CDR3aa: CASSPGTGGQPQHF; CDR3nt: TGTGCCAGCAGTCCCGGGACAGGGGGGCAGCCCCAGCATTTT; d_gene: TRBD1; v_gene: TRBV2; len: 14; j_gene: TRBJ1-5; abundance: -
CDR3aa: CASAGGGRRVPYNEQFF; CDR3nt: TGTGCCAGTGCGGGAGGGGGTAGGAGAGTCCCCTACAATGAGCAGTTCTTC; d_gene: TRBD2; v_gene: TRBV27; len: 17; j_gene: TRBJ2-1; abundance: -
CDR3aa: CASQKDSYGYTF; CDR3nt: TGTGCCAGCCAAAAGGACAGCTATGGCTACACCTTC; d_gene: -; v_gene: TRBV2; len: 12; j_gene: TRBJ1-2; abundance: -
CDR3aa: CASSVNPLAGGPPYEQYF; CDR3nt: TGTGCCAGCAGCGTAAACCCGCTAGCGGGGGGGCCACCATACGAGCAGTACTTC; d_gene: TRBD2; v_gene: TRBV9; len: 18; j_gene: TRBJ2-7; abundance: -
CDR3aa: CASRPDSYGYTF; CDR3nt: TGTGCCAGCAGACCGGACAGCTATGGCTACACCTTC; d_gene: -; v_gene: TRBV5-5; len: 12; j_gene: TRBJ1-2; abundance: -
CDR3aa: CASSWGQGSYGYTF; CDR3nt: TGTGCCAGCAGCTGGGGCCAGGGGAGCTATGGCTACACCTTC; d_gene: -; v_gene: TRBV7-2; len: 14; j_gene: TRBJ1-2; abundance: -
CDR3aa: CAWSLANYGYTF; CDR3nt: TGTGCCTGGAGTTTAGCTAACTATGGCTACACCTTC; d_gene: -; v_gene: TRBV30; len: 12; j_gene: TRBJ1-2; abundance: -
CDR3aa: CASSWRATNQPQHF; CDR3nt: TGTGCCAGCAGCTGGCGGGCTACCAATCAGCCCCAGCATTTT; d_gene: -; v_gene: TRBV28; len: 14; j_gene: TRBJ1-5; abundance: -
CDR3aa: CAWSVADNQPQHF; CDR3nt: TGTGCCTGGAGTGTGGCAGACAATCAGCCCCAGCATTTT; d_gene: -; v_gene: TRBV30; len: 13; j_gene: TRBJ1-5; abundance: -
CDR3aa: CASSPRTSSNEQFF; CDR3nt: TGTGCCAGCAGTCCCCGGACTAGCAGCAATGAGCAGTTCTTC; d_gene: TRBD2; v_gene: TRBV27; len: 14; j_gene: TRBJ2-1; abundance: -
CDR3aa: CASNNPGAKNIQYF; CDR3nt: TGTGCCAGTAACAATCCAGGGGCCAAAAACATTCAGTACTTC; d_gene: -; v_gene: TRBV19; len: 14; j_gene: TRBJ2-4; abundance: -
CDR3aa: CASSLDPPEVLETQYF; CDR3nt: TGTGCCAGCAGCTTAGATCCCCCGGAGGTCCTGGAGACCCAGTACTTC; d_gene: -; v_gene: TRBV7-9; len: 16; j_gene: TRBJ2-5; abundance: -
CDR3aa: CASIGDVNLPSGYTF; CDR3nt: TGTGCCAGCATCGGAGACGTGAACCTCCCCAGCGGCTACACCTTC; d_gene: -; v_gene: TRBV5-4; len: 15; j_gene: TRBJ1-2; abundance: -
CDR3aa: CASSLLDSFNSGNTIYF; CDR3nt: TGTGCCAGCAGCTTGTTAGACAGTTTCAACTCTGGAAACACCATATATTTT; d_gene: -; v_gene: TRBV5-4; len: 17; j_gene: TRBJ1-3; abundance: -
CDR3aa: CASSQRYGTGYQPQHF; CDR3nt: TGTGCCAGCAGCCAAAGATATGGGACAGGGTATCAGCCCCAGCATTTT; d_gene: TRBD1; v_gene: TRBV3-1/TRBV3-2; len: 16; j_gene: TRBJ1-5; abundance: -
CDR3aa: CASCLSRASTDTQYF; CDR3nt: TGTGCCAGCTGTCTTTCGCGGGCAAGCACAGATACGCAGTATTTT; d_gene: -; v_gene: TRBV3-1/TRBV3-2; len: 15; j_gene: TRBJ2-3; abundance: -
CDR3aa: CASSWERGGKTADTQYF; CDR3nt: TGTGCCAGCAGCTGGGAGCGGGGGGGGAAGACTGCAGATACGCAGTATTTT; d_gene: TRBD2; v_gene: TRBV7-8; len: 17; j_gene: TRBJ2-3; abundance: -
CDR3aa: CASSLGAGRLFMGETQYF; CDR3nt: TGCGCCAGCAGCTTGGGGGCCGGCCGACTATTTATGGGAGAGACCCAGTACTTC; d_gene: -; v_gene: TRBV5-1; len: 18; j_gene: TRBJ2-5; abundance: -
CDR3aa: CASSIVLPTQGIGNQPQHF; CDR3nt: TGTGCCAGTAGTATAGTTCTCCCCACCCAGGGGATAGGGAATCAGCCCCAGCATTTT; d_gene: -; v_gene: TRBV19; len: 19; j_gene: TRBJ1-5; abundance: -